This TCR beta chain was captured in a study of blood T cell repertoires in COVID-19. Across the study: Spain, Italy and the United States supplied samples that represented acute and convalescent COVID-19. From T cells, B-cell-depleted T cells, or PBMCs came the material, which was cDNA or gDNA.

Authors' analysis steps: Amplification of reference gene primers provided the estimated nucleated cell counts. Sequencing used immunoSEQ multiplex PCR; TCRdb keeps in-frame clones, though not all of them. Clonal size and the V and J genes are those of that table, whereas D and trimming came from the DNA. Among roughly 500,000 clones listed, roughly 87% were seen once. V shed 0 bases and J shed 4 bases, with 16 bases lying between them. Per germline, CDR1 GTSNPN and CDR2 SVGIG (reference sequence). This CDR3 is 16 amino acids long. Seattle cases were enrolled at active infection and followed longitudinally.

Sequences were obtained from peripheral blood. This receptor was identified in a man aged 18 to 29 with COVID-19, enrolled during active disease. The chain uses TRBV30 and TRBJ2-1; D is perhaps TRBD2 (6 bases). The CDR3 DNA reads TGTGCCTGGAGTGTTAGGAGGGCCTCAGATTACAATGAGCAGTTCTTC. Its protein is CAWSVRRASDYNEQFF.